This TCR beta chain came from a study of blood T cell repertoires in COVID-19. In the study overall: Researchers got acute and convalescent COVID-19 samples from the United States, Italy and Spain. Sources were T cells, B-cell-depleted T cells, or PBMCs; the material itself was cDNA or gDNA.

This CDR3 spans 15 amino acids. Germline lookup yields CDR1 LNHDA and CDR2 SQIVND (reference sequence). Trimming removed 6 bases from V and 1 base from J; junction bases left unmatched: 6. Seattle patients were enrolled while actively infected and followed longitudinally. Measured with immunoSEQ multiplex PCR; TCRdb has only the in-frame clones, and not every one. In the table there are some 240,000 clones, roughly 85% of which are singletons. The TCR was taken from a woman in her sixties or seventies with COVID-19, enrolled during active disease. The genes are TRBV19 and TRBJ2-7, with 10 bases fitting TRBD2. The sequenced sample was peripheral blood. CDR3 region: CASSRGLASSYEQYF. DNA for the CDR3: TGTGCCAGTAGCCGGGGACTAGCGAGTTCCTACGAGCAGTACTTC.